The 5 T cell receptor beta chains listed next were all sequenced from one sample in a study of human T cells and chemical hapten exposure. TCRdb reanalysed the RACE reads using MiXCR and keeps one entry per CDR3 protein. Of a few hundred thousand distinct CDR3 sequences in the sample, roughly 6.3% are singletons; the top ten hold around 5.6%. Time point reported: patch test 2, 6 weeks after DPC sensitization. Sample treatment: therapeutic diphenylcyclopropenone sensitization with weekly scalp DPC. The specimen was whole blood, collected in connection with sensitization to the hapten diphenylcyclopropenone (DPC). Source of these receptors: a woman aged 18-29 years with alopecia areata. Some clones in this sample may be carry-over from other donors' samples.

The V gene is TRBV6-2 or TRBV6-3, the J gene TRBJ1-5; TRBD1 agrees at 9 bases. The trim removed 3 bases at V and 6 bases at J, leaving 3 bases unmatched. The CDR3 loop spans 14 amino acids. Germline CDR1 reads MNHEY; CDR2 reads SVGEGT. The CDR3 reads CASSYTTGGQPQHF. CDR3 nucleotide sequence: TGTGCCAGCAGTTATACGACAGGGGGTCAGCCCCAGCATTTT.

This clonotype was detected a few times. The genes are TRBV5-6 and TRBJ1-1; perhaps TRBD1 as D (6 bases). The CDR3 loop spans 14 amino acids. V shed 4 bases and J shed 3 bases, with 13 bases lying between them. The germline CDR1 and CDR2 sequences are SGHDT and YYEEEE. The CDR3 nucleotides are TGTGCCAGCAGCCTGGGACATCTTTACACTGAAGCTTTCTTT. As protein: CASSLGHLYTEAFF. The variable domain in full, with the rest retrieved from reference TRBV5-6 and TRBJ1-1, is DAGVTQSPTHLIKTRGQQVTLRCSPKSGHDTVSWYQQALGQGPQFIFQYYEEEERQRGNFPDRFSGHQFPNYSSELNVNALLLGDSALYLCASSLGHLYTEAFFGQGTRLTVV.

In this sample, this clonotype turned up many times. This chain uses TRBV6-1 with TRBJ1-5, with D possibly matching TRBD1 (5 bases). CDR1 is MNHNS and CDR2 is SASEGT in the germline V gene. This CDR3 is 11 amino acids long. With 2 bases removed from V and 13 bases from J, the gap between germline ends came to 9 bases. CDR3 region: CASSERGLQHF. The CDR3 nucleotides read TGTGCCAGCAGTGAAAGGGGTTTACAGCATTTT.

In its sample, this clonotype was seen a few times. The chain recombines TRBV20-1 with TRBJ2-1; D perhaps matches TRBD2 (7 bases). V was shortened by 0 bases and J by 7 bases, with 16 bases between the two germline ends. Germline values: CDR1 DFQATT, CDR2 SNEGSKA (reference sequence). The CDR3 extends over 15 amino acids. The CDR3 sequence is CSARDRAGALNEQFF. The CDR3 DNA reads TGCAGTGCTAGAGATCGGGCGGGGGCGCTGAATGAGCAGTTCTTC.

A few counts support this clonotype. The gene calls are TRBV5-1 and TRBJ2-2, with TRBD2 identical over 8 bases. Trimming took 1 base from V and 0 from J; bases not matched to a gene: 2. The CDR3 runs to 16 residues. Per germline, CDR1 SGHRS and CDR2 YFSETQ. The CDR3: CASSLKRGTNTGELFF. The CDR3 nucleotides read TGCGCCAGCAGCTTGAAGCGGGGGACGAACACCGGGGAGCTGTTTTTT.